These 21 T cell receptor beta chains were all obtained from the same sample, sequenced in a study of CD8 T cells in ankylosing spondylitis. TCRdb reanalysed the 5' RACE reads using MiXCR and keeps one entry per CDR3 protein. This table has about 260,000 distinct CDR3 sequences, under 30% appearing once. The sequenced material came from blood, either unsorted or a sorted T cell fraction (not recorded which). Source of these receptors: a male donor with ankylosing spondylitis or in good health (not recorded which).

This rearrangement joins TRBV5-4 to TRBJ2-7; 13 nucleotides match TRBD2. With V trimmed by 4 bases and J by 7 bases, 11 bases remained unmatched. Germline CDR1 reads SGHNT; CDR2 reads YYREEE (reference sequence). The CDR3 spans 16 residues. Written as DNA, the CDR3 is TGTGCCAGCAGCCACCCGACTAGCGGGGGGAGTCGGGAGCAGTACTTC. Protein: CASSHPTSGGSREQYF.

The rearrangement links TRBV7-2 to TRBJ2-3; D not certain. The CDR3 totals 14 residues. Germline assignment: CDR1 SGHTA and CDR2 FQGNSA. Trimming took off 2 bases at V and 0 bases at J, with 6 bases between the two ends. CDR3 DNA: TGTGCCAGCAGCTTATTTGACAGCACAGATACGCAGTATTTT. Translated: CASSLFDSTDTQYF.

This clonotype was found a few times. The J gene is TRBJ2-7, the V gene TRBV10-3, with D hard to call. The CDR3 is made up of 12 amino acids. Germline lookup yields CDR1 ENHRY and CDR2 SYGVKD. The V end was cut by 2 bases, the J end by 0 bases, with 2 bases between. CDR3 amino acids: CAISEPSYEQYF. CDR3 nucleotides: TGTGCCATCAGTGAGCCCTCCTACGAGCAGTACTTC.

The V gene is TRBV9, the J gene TRBJ2-5; the D gene is possibly TRBD1 (5 bases). The ends were cut back, 0 bases at V and 4 bases at J, with 13 bases in the middle. This CDR3 is built from 15 residues. Germline V gene sequence: CDR1 SGDLS, CDR2 YYNGEE. CDR3 in amino acids: CASSVAPWGTETQYF. The CDR3 DNA sequence: TGTGCCAGCAGCGTAGCTCCCTGGGGCACAGAGACCCAGTACTTC.

The V and J genes are TRBV20-1 and TRBJ2-3; a possible D gene is TRBD1 (6 bases). Trimming shortened V by 6 bases and J by 1 base, and 14 bases separated the two germline ends. The CDR3 has 14 amino acids. Germline V CDR1 and CDR2: DFQATT, SNEGSKA (reference sequence). The DNA of the CDR3 is TGCAGTGCCAAGGTTGGGGGCGGCACAGATACGCAGTATTTT. Translating it yields CSAKVGGGTDTQYF.

This clonotype came up many times. This chain links TRBV29-1 with TRBJ1-1; D is unclear. CDR3 length: 15 residues. Germline V gene data show CDR1 as SQVTM and CDR2 as ANQGSEA. V was trimmed by 6 bases and J by 3 bases, leaving 20 bases between them. CDR3 protein: CSVAPRLLEDTEAFF. DNA for the CDR3: TGCAGCGTCGCACCGAGGCTCCTCGAGGACACTGAAGCTTTCTTT.

The gene calls are TRBV29-1 and TRBJ1-2; D not certain. From germline, CDR1 is SQVTM and CDR2 ANQGSEA. CDR3 length: 12 amino acids. V was cut by 6 bases and J by 4 bases, with 12 bases left in between. The CDR3 spells CSVYVDGYGYTF. In DNA form, the CDR3 reads TGCAGCGTCTATGTGGACGGCTATGGCTACACCTTC.

This clonotype was seen at least ten times. J is TRBJ2-2 and V is TRBV5-1; D is possibly TRBD2 (7 bases). Germline-derived CDR1 and CDR2 are SGHRS and YFSETQ. The CDR3 loop spans 16 amino acids. V was shortened by 4 bases and J by 6 bases, with 19 bases between the two germline ends. In DNA, the CDR3 is TGCGCCAGCAGCGTCGGCCACCTAGGGGGGGCCGGGGAGCTGTTTTTT. It yields the protein CASSVGHLGGAGELFF.

V and J are TRBV27 and TRBJ2-1; D tentatively fits TRBD1 or TRBD2 (6 bases each). The V end was cut by 5 bases, the J end by 2 bases, with 16 bases between. The CDR3 is made up of 16 amino acids. The V gene's germline CDR1 is MNHEY and CDR2 SMNVEV (reference sequence). The CDR3 protein is CASSDPGGRAYNEQFF. CDR3 coding DNA: TGTGCCAGCAGTGACCCTGGGGGGCGCGCCTACAATGAGCAGTTCTTC.

This clonotype has a handful of counts. This chain uses TRBV20-1 with TRBJ2-7; no firm D call. The germline gives CDR1 DFQATT, CDR2 SNEGSKA (reference sequence). The CDR3 runs to 11 residues. Deletions cut 3 bases from V and 6 bases from J, with 9 bases between. CDR3 sequence: CSASDAGEQYF. DNA for the CDR3: TGCAGTGCTAGTGACGCCGGCGAGCAGTACTTC.

On this clonotype itself: Germline and junction disagree at one end, which may indicate a read error. This sequence joins TRBV20-1 and TRBJ2-1; D might be TRBD1 (5 bases). CDR1 and CDR2 from the germline V gene are DFQATT and SNEGSKA (reference sequence). The length of the CDR3 is 13 residues. The DNA of the CDR3 is TGCAGCGCTAAAGGGGTTGGCTACAATGAGCAGTTCTTC. It yields the protein CSAKGVGYNEQFF.

The chain is built from TRBV20-1 and TRBJ2-5; TRBD2 matches 8 bases. CDR3 length: 15 residues. Looked up from germline, CDR1 is DFQATT and CDR2 is SNEGSKA (reference sequence). J was trimmed by 4 bases and V by 0 bases; bases with no gene match: 7. The chain's CDR3 is CSARDFWSGGETQYF. CDR3 DNA: TGCAGTGCTAGAGACTTTTGGAGCGGGGGAGAGACCCAGTACTTC.

This chain links TRBV7-2 with TRBJ2-5; 11 bases fit TRBD2. The CDR3 contains 15 residues. Per germline, CDR1 SGHTA and CDR2 FQGNSA. With V trimmed by 5 bases and J by 4 bases, 6 bases remained unmatched. The CDR3 DNA reads as TGTGCCAGCAGCCAGACTAGCGGGGTTCGAGAGACCCAGTACTTC. It codes for CASSQTSGVRETQYF.

As to this clonotype: One end of the junction varies from germline; a read error may be responsible. The chain employs TRBV20-1 and TRBJ2-1; 8 bases agree with TRBD1. CDR3 length: 10 amino acids. Germline V gives CDR1 DFQATT, CDR2 SNEGSKA (reference sequence). The CDR3 DNA follows: TGCAGTGCCGCAGGGGGCGAATGGCTCTTC. This encodes CSAAGGEWLF.

This clonotype was observed many times. The chain carries TRBV3-1 and TRBJ2-7; a weak D match, TRBD1 (5 bases). The V end was cut by 2 bases, the J end by 3 bases, with 8 bases between. Germline V gives CDR1 LGHDT, CDR2 YNNKEL (reference sequence). This CDR3 has 13 residues. This CDR3 is CASSQRGIYEQYF. Written as DNA, the CDR3 is TGTGCCAGCAGCCAAAGGGGCATCTACGAGCAGTACTTC.

The gene calls are TRBV6-1 and TRBJ2-1; D may correspond to TRBD1 or TRBD2 (5 bases each). Trimming cost V 5 bases and J 8 bases, with 16 bases left between them. Germline V gene data show CDR1 as MNHNS and CDR2 as SASEGT. This CDR3 comprises 14 residues. The CDR3 sequence: CASSRGRVSDEQFF. In DNA, the CDR3 is TGTGCCAGCAGTCGGGGCAGGGTCTCCGATGAGCAGTTCTTC.

Only a few counts were recorded for this clonotype. The rearrangement uses TRBV20-1 and TRBJ1-6; TRBD1 matches at 7 bases. The germline V gene encodes CDR1 DFQATT and CDR2 SNEGSKA (reference sequence). Trimming removed 4 bases from V and 7 bases from J; junction bases left unmatched: 10. This CDR3 has 15 amino acids. DNA of the CDR3: TGCAGTGCTATTCGCTTCGGGACAGCCAATTCACCCCTCCACTTT. This codes for CSAIRFGTANSPLHF.

This clonotype was seen ten or more times. This chain links TRBV20-1 with TRBJ1-1; D remains ambiguous. Germline V gives CDR1 DFQATT, CDR2 SNEGSKA (reference sequence). There are 14 residues in the CDR3. V lost 6 bases and J lost 6, with 20 bases in between. The chain's CDR3 is CSAPPHGKGPEAFF. CDR3 in DNA: TGCAGTGCCCCCCCTCATGGGAAAGGGCCTGAAGCTTTCTTT.

This clonotype has just a few counts. CDR3 bases: TGTGCCAGCAGTTCTCGGGGGGCGAATGAGCAGTTCTTC. Translating it yields CASSSRGANEQFF. The chain couples TRBV12-3 or TRBV12-4 to TRBJ2-1; perhaps TRBD2 as D (7 bases). CDR3 size: 13 residues. V was cut by 4 bases and J by 7 bases, with 11 bases left in between.

The chain combines TRBV7-8 with TRBJ2-3, with 8 bases that match TRBD2. With 5 bases clipped from V and 2 bases from J, the junction kept 6 bases outside the gene matches. CDR3 length equals 15 residues. Germline CDR1 is SGHVS and CDR2 is FQNEAQ. The CDR3 loop reads CASSPTGGYTDTQYF. The CDR3 region has the DNA TGTGCCAGCAGCCCGACGGGGGGGTACACAGATACGCAGTATTTT.

About this clonotype itself: One end of the junction is discordant with germline, which a read error may explain. V is TRBV10-3 and J is TRBJ2-1; perhaps TRBD2 as D (6 bases). The CDR3 covers 14 residues. The germline gives CDR1 ENHRY, CDR2 SYGVKD. CDR3 coding DNA: TGTGCCAACAGTGAGTCGTCAGGGAGGAATGAGCAGTTCTTC. This encodes CANSESSGRNEQFF.